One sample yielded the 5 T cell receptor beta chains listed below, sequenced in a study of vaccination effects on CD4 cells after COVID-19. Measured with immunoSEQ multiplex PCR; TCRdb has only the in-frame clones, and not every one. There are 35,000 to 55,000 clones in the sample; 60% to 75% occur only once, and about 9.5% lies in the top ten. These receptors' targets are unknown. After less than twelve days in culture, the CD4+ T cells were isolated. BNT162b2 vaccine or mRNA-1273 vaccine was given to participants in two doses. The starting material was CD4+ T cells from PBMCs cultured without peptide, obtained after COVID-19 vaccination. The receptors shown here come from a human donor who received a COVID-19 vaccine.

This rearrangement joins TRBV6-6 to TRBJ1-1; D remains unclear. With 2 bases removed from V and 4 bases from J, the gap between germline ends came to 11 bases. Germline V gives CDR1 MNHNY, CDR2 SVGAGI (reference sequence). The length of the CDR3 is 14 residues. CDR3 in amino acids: CASSYPPESTEAFF. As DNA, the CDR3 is TGTGCCAGCAGTTACCCCCCGGAGAGCACTGAAGCTTTCTTT.

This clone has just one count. The CDR3 sequence: CATSDLKAGYTF. Written as DNA, the CDR3 is TGTGCCACCAGTGATTTAAAGGCCGGCTACACCTTC. The chain carries TRBV24-1 and TRBJ1-2; D uncertain. Deletions cut 1 base from V and 8 bases from J, with 7 bases between. Germline V lookup: CDR1 KGHDR, CDR2 SFDVKD. The CDR3 sequence is 12 residues long.

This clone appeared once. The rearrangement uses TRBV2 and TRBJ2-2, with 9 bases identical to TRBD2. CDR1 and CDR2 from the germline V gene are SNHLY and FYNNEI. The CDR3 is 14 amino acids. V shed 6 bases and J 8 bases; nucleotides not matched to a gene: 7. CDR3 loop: CASSLTSGPGELFF. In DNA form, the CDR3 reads TGTGCCAGCAGCCTGACTAGCGGCCCAGGGGAGCTGTTTTTT.

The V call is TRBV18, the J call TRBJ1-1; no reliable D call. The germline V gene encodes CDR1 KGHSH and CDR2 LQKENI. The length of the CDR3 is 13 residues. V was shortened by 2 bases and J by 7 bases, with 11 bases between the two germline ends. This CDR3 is CASSPLGGIEAFF. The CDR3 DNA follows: TGTGCCAGCTCACCATTGGGAGGGATTGAAGCTTTCTTT.

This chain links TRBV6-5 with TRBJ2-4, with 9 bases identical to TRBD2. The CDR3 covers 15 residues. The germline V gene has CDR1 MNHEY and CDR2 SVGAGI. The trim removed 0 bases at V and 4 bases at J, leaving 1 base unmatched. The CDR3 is CASSYSTSGKNIQYF. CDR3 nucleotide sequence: TGTGCCAGCAGTTACTCGACTAGCGGTAAAAACATTCAGTACTTC.